The rows below give T cell receptor beta chains drawn from one sample of a study of Tregs in tolerant kidney transplant recipients. The table came from immunoSEQ multiplex PCR; TCRdb's copy has only in-frame clones and leaves some out. Here the sample spans approximately 47,000 clones, about 92% being singletons. The input for sequencing was CD8+ T cells from blood (PBMCs), taken 12 months after the transplant. Every receptor here comes from a human patient who received a combined kidney and bone marrow transplant. Some T cells may arise from the graft donor. CDR3s include the opening cysteine and the closing phenylalanine or tryptophan.

V	J	CDR3
TRBV30	TRBJ2-7	CAWGRTGDLYEQYF
TRBV28	TRBJ2-5	CASQGPGTVNQETQYF
TRBV9	TRBJ2-7	CASSVEASDAYEQYF
TRBV4-3	TRBJ2-1	CASSLGTGHLNLFF
TRBV6-5	TRBJ2-5	CASSYSRRGGETQYF
TRBV30	TRBJ2-2	CAWSVRNTGELFF
TRBV5-1	TRBJ2-7	CASSFGLAGEGYEQYF
TRBV9	TRBJ1-5	CASSEGGIQQPQHF
TRBV19	TRBJ1-2	CASSIVISGTFGYTF
TRBV7-9	TRBJ1-5	CASSKTGDTWDQPQHF
TRBV7-9	TRBJ2-1	CASSLVFPSGNEQFF
TRBV4-1	TRBJ2-7	CASHPSGDSYEQYF
TRBV7-6	TRBJ2-3	CASSFRTDTQYF
TRBV6-1	TRBJ1-4	CASSELVLDSIREKLFF
TRBV5-6	TRBJ1-2	CASSLAGVLLNYGYTF
TRBV7-9	TRBJ1-2	CASSSRDKGFRYGYTF
TRBV11-2	TRBJ2-1	CASSFTQGNEQFF
TRBV7-2	TRBJ2-3	CASSLYATGVYTDTQYF
TRBV7-3	TRBJ2-2	CASSRLAGGVGELFF
TRBV5-6	TRBJ1-5	CASSLEAGGNQPQHF
TRBV4-3	TRBJ1-5	CASSQDTSNQPQHF
TRBV7-3	TRBJ2-3	CASSPLGGSTDTQYF
TRBV19	TRBJ1-5	CASSPWTGENQPQHF
TRBV7-8	TRBJ1-1	CASSFRGGTEAFF
TRBV11-2	TRBJ2-5	CASSPILAGVETQYF
TRBV4-2	TRBJ2-1	CASSLELAYNEQFF
TRBV28	TRBJ2-5	CASSLMRRETQYF
TRBV5-4	TRBJ2-7	CASSKTGGGRYEQYF
TRBV6-5	TRBJ2-7	CASKGEEQYF
TRBV9	TRBJ2-2	CASSSPLAGGSTGELFF
TRBV4-3	TRBJ2-5	CASSQVTDQETQYF
TRBV9	TRBJ1-2	CASSPNSGGYTF
TRBV27	TRBJ2-2	CASSFVLAGGPGELFF
TRBV12-5	.	CASGLSTLAGGEYEQYF
TRBV10-3	TRBJ1-1	CAISAQGAAEAFF
TRBV19	TRBJ1-5	CASSQGASLNQPQHF
TRBV21-1	TRBJ1-6	CASSKVGQGRSPLHF
TRBV30	TRBJ2-1	CAWSVGAGGVDEQFF
TRBV7-7	TRBJ2-2	CASRPGIEAGELFF
TRBV27	TRBJ2-5	CASSPLGDSLQETQYF
TRBV4-2	TRBJ2-7	CASSQEGRGLYEQYF
TRBV4-3	TRBJ2-1	CASSQDLFGQVYNEQFF
TRBV7-3	TRBJ2-2	CASSWDRAGTGELFF
TRBV13	TRBJ1-6	CASSAFRTVPDPPDSPLHF
TRBV20-1	TRBJ2-3	CSATGTPQYF
TRBV18	TRBJ2-2	CASSPWPNTGELFF
TRBV7-8	TRBJ2-7	CASSSSAYEQYF
TRBV4-3	TRBJ1-1	CASSQSRGLYTEAFF
TRBV5-1	TRBJ2-2	CASSSPTWGTGVTGELFF
TRBV7-2	TRBJ2-7	CASSFIASGYEQYF
TRBV9	TRBJ2-1	CASSVSRTGTSGNNEQFF
TRBV27	TRBJ2-7	CASSRTENNEQYF
TRBV7-9	TRBJ2-4	CASSLFPTQGAIKNIQYF
TRBV30	TRBJ2-7	CAWSIPAKRGEYEQYF
TRBV5-6	TRBJ2-1	CASSQGDREPYEQFF
TRBV19	TRBJ1-3	CASRSGNTIYF
TRBV4-3	.	CASSPWTGGTYEQYF
TRBV27	TRBJ2-7	CASSILAGGLNEQYF
TRBV7-9	TRBJ2-7	CASSLALLGEQYF